What follows are 21 T cell receptor beta chains derived from one specimen sequenced in a study of T cell responses to AZD1222 COVID-19 vaccine. Clones were sequenced by immunoSEQ multiplex PCR, and TCRdb holds only the in-frame ones, with some missing. The repertoire holds some 140,000 clones, around 93% seen once, with approximately 2.8% in the top ten. This specimen consisted of peripheral blood, obtained on day 0 of AZD1222 vaccination. These receptors originate from an adult in good health.

V and J are TRBV5-4 and TRBJ2-7; possible D gene TRBD2, 5 bases. Germline loops: CDR1 SGHNT, CDR2 YYREEE (reference sequence). V dropped 4 bases and J dropped 9 bases, with 17 bases sitting between them. CDR3 length: 13 residues. The CDR3 nucleotides read TGTGCCAGCAGCCTATCCGGGGAAACTCGGCAGTACTTC. Residues: CASSLSGETRQYF.

The V and J genes are TRBV7-2 and TRBJ1-1; the D gene is possibly TRBD1 (6 bases). The CDR3 is made up of 15 amino acids. V was cut by 0 bases and J by 0 bases, with 8 bases left in between. The V gene's germline CDR1 is SGHTA and CDR2 FQGNSA. This chain's CDR3 is CASSLARGMNTEAFF. CDR3 in DNA: TGTGCCAGCAGCTTAGCAAGGGGGATGAACACTGAAGCTTTCTTT.

This chain links TRBV4-3 with TRBJ1-2; a possible D gene is TRBD1 (6 bases). Germline CDR1 LGHNA, CDR2 YSLEER. Trimming cost V 4 bases and J 0 bases, with 9 bases left between them. The CDR3 sequence is 14 residues long. CDR3 bases: TGCGCCAGCAGCCCAGGACAGACTAACTATGGCTACACCTTC. Its protein product is CASSPGQTNYGYTF.

The rearrangement joins TRBV9 to TRBJ2-5; tentative D call: TRBD2 (5 bases). Germline loops: CDR1 SGDLS, CDR2 YYNGEE. V was shortened by 3 bases and J by 2 bases, with 14 bases between the two germline ends. This CDR3 contains 15 residues. The CDR3 spells CASSEWGVPQETQYF. CDR3 sequence (DNA): TGTGCCAGCAGCGAATGGGGAGTGCCTCAAGAGACCCAGTACTTC.

V gene TRBV11-3 combines with J gene TRBJ1-1; D possibly corresponds to TRBD1 (6 bases). The CDR3 sequence is 16 residues long. V was pared by 7 bases and J by 2 bases, with 20 bases between. Germline loops: CDR1 SGHNT, CDR2 YENEEA. Here the CDR3 reads CASNRRPGAGNTEAFF. CDR3 nucleotide sequence: TGTGCCAGCAACCGACGGCCAGGGGCCGGCAACACTGAAGCTTTCTTT.

This rearrangement joins TRBV7-9 to TRBJ1-2; 7 bases agree with TRBD1. Germline V gene sequence: CDR1 SEHNR, CDR2 FQNEAQ (reference sequence). Trimming cost V 4 bases and J 8 bases; bases outside gene matches: 10. This CDR3 is 14 amino acids long. Written as DNA, the CDR3 is TGTGCCAGCAGCTCGGAGACAGGGTGGGGAGGCTACACCTTC. This sequence encodes CASSSETGWGGYTF.

This chain links TRBV6-5 with TRBJ2-1; 7 nucleotides line up with TRBD2. This CDR3 is 13 amino acids long. CDR1 is MNHEY, CDR2 SVGAGI, per germline. J was trimmed by 8 bases and V by 6 bases; bases with no gene match: 7. The CDR3 region has the DNA TGTGCCAGCAGCCTCGGGGGGAGTGATGAGCAGTTCTTC. This codes for CASSLGGSDEQFF.

This chain joins TRBV10-3 and TRBJ1-2; D perhaps matches TRBD1 (6 bases). Germline CDR1 ENHRY, CDR2 SYGVKD. The V end lost 4 bases, the J end lost 4 bases, and 22 bases lay between the germline ends. CDR3 size: 17 residues. This CDR3 reads CAISVPRTGPGSYGYTF. In nucleotides, the CDR3 is TGTGCCATCAGTGTGCCCCGAACAGGGCCGGGGAGCTATGGCTACACCTTC.

J is TRBJ2-3 and V is TRBV27; D is undetermined. This CDR3 is 14 amino acids long. Germline V gives CDR1 MNHEY, CDR2 SMNVEV (reference sequence). Deletions cut 2 bases from V and 5 bases from J, with 11 bases between. CDR3 protein: CASSLGLLGDTQYF. CDR3 DNA: TGTGCCAGCAGTTTAGGCCTTTTGGGAGATACGCAGTATTTT.

The CDR3 DNA follows: TGTGCCAGCAGCCAATCGGGATGGGGGACAGGCGACCCCTTGGAGCAGTACTTC. Translating gives CASSQSGWGTGDPLEQYF. The rearrangement joins TRBV5-6 to TRBJ2-7, with 8 bases that match TRBD1. Trimming removed 4 bases from V and 7 bases from J; junction bases left unmatched: 22. CDR3 length: 18 residues. Germline CDR1 reads SGHDT; CDR2 reads YYEEEE. The whole variable domain, remainder taken from reference TRBV5-6 and TRBJ2-7, is DAGVTQSPTHLIKTRGQQVTLRCSPKSGHDTVSWYQQALGQGPQFIFQYYEEEERQRGNFPDRFSGHQFPNYSSELNVNALLLGDSALYLCASSQSGWGTGDPLEQYFGPGTRLTVT.

V gene TRBV6-5 combines with J gene TRBJ1-2, with a tentative D call TRBD1 (5 bases). V was shortened by 7 bases and J by 8 bases, with 14 bases between the two germline ends. Germline values: CDR1 MNHEY, CDR2 SVGAGI. This CDR3 region has 12 residues. In nucleotides, the CDR3 is TGTGCCAGCACTGGGACTCATGGGGGCTACACCTTC. Translating gives CASTGTHGGYTF.

The V call is TRBV15, the J call TRBJ2-3; D remains unclear. The CDR3 runs 13 residues. Germline V gene data show CDR1 as LNHNV and CDR2 as YYDKDF (reference sequence). V was trimmed by 5 bases and J by 1 base, leaving 7 bases between them. The CDR3 loop reads CATSPPGTDTQYF. The CDR3 DNA follows: TGTGCCACCAGCCCCCCGGGCACAGATACGCAGTATTTT. Supplemented by reference TRBV15 and TRBJ2-3, the full variable domain reads DAMVIQNPRYQVTQFGKPVTLSCSQTLNHNVMYWYQQKSSQAPKLLFHYYDKDFNNEADTPDNFQSRRPNTSFCFLDIRSPGLGDTAMYLCATSPPGTDTQYFGPGTRLTVL.

The genes are TRBV7-2 and TRBJ1-5; the D gene is possibly TRBD1 (5 bases). Germline values: CDR1 SGHTA, CDR2 FQGNSA. This CDR3 spans 15 amino acids. The V end lost 4 bases, the J end lost 7 bases, and 17 bases lay between the germline ends. CDR3 loop: CASSSGLGGRQPQHF. In nucleotides, the CDR3 is TGTGCCAGCAGCTCGGGACTGGGGGGTCGGCAGCCCCAGCATTTT.

The chain uses TRBV5-1 and TRBJ2-4; D might be TRBD2 (5 bases). The CDR3 is 14 amino acids. The germline V and J ends were trimmed by 2 bases and 8 bases, with 14 bases remaining between them. In germline, CDR1 is SGHRS, CDR2 YFSETQ. CDR3 in DNA: TGCGCCAGCAGCTTTACTGAGGCCGGGGACATTCAGTACTTC. Protein sequence: CASSFTEAGDIQYF.

Here the CDR3 reads CASSPTTNYGYTF. The CDR3 coding sequence is TGTGCCAGTAGCCCGACCACTAACTATGGCTACACCTTC. This chain uses TRBV19 with TRBJ1-2; no clear D gene. The CDR3 totals 13 residues. Trimming removed 6 bases at V and 0 bases at J, with 8 bases between. Germline V CDR1 and CDR2: LNHDA, SQIVND (reference sequence).

This chain links TRBV5-1 with TRBJ1-6; D remains unclear. Germline-derived CDR1 and CDR2 are SGHRS and YFSETQ. V was pared by 3 bases and J by 5 bases, with 15 bases between. CDR3 length equals 16 residues. CDR3 loop: CASSSGPAGNNSPLHF. CDR3 sequence (DNA): TGCGCCAGCAGCTCCGGACCCGCGGGAAATAATTCACCCCTCCACTTT.

V is TRBV6-5 and J is TRBJ1-2, with D unresolved. The CDR3 is made up of 12 amino acids. V gave up 7 bases and J gave up 7 bases, with 13 bases separating them. The germline CDR1 and CDR2 sequences are MNHEY and SVGAGI. In DNA form, the CDR3 reads TGTGCCAGCACCCCCCCCTGGGGTGGCTACACCTTC. Its translation: CASTPPWGGYTF.

CDR3 sequence (DNA): TGTGCCAGCAGTCGACGGACGGGGGAGCAGTACTTC. Translating gives CASSRRTGEQYF. V and J are TRBV6-2 or TRBV6-3 and TRBJ2-7; D possibly corresponds to TRBD2 (5 bases). Trimming left V 5 bases short and J 7 bases short, with 12 bases between. CDR3 length equals 12 residues. Germline CDR1 and CDR2: MNHEY and SVGEGT.

The chain has TRBV10-3 and TRBJ2-1, with 9 bases matching TRBD2. V lost 6 bases to trimming and J lost 8 bases; unmatched junction nucleotides: 11. Per germline, CDR1 ENHRY and CDR2 SYGVKD. This CDR3 comprises 15 residues. DNA of the CDR3: TGTGCCATCAGGGTCCGGGGTAGCGGGGGTGATGAGCAGTTCTTC. Translated, it gives CAIRVRGSGGDEQFF.

The V gene is TRBV6-5, the J gene TRBJ1-1; D is undetermined. This CDR3 is built from 15 residues. The germline V and J ends were trimmed by 6 bases and 1 base, with 15 bases remaining between them. Germline CDR1 is MNHEY and CDR2 is SVGAGI. DNA of the CDR3: TGTGCCAGCAGACCCTTATCGACACCGAACACTGAAGCTTTCTTT. As protein: CASRPLSTPNTEAFF.

The chain links TRBV28 to TRBJ1-3; 10 positions match TRBD1. The CDR3 spans 14 residues. The V gene's germline CDR1 is MDHEN and CDR2 SYDVKM. The ends lost 6 bases at V and 3 bases at J; junction bases unmatched: 2. The CDR3: CASRTGGDGNTIYF. CDR3 sequence (DNA): TGTGCCAGCAGGACAGGGGGCGATGGAAACACCATATATTTT. The full variable domain, rest sourced from reference TRBV28 and TRBJ1-3, is DVKVTQSSRYLVKRTGEKVFLECVQDMDHENMFWYRQDPGLGLRLIYFSYDVKMKEKGDIPEGYSVSREKKERFSLILESASTNQTSMYLCASRTGGDGNTIYFGEGSWLTVV.